This T cell receptor (beta chain) is from a study of blood T cell repertoires in COVID-19. Study-level information: Specimens from acute and convalescent COVID-19 originated in the United States, Italy and Spain. From T cells, B-cell-depleted T cells, or PBMCs came the material, which was cDNA or gDNA.

In the authors' methods: Estimation of nucleated cell counts relied on the amplification of reference gene primers. The assay was immunoSEQ multiplex PCR, and TCRdb's table has in-frame clones only and misses some. Clonal size and the V and J genes are those of that table, whereas D and trimming came from the DNA. The sample records roughly 100,000 clones, approximately 84% being singletons. V lost 8 bases to trimming and J lost 9 bases; unmatched junction nucleotides: 7. The CDR3 runs to 12 residues. The germline gives CDR1 MRHNA, CDR2 SNTAGT. The V and J genes are TRBV6-4 and TRBJ2-5; 9 bases align to TRBD1. The receptor comes from a man aged 40-50 years with active or convalescent COVID-19. The sample taken for sequencing was peripheral blood. The DNA of the CDR3 is TGTGCCAGCTCCACAGGGGGCAAAGCCCAGTACTTC. This codes for CASSTGGKAQYF.